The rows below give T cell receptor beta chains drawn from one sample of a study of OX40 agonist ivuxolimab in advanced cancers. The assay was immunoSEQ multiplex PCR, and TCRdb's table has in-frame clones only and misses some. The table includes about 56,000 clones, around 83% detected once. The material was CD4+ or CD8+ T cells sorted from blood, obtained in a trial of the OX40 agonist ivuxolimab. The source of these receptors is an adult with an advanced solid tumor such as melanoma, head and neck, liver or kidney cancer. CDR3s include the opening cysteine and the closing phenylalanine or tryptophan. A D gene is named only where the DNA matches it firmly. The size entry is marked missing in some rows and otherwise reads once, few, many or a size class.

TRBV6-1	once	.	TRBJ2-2	TGTGCCAGCAGTGAATCGCCAGACGCGAACACCGGGGAGCTGTTTTTT	CASSESPDANTGELFF
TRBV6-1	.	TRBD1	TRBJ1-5	TGTGCCAGCAGTGGACAGGGAGGCGGCAATCAGCCCCAGCATTTT	CASSGQGGGNQPQHF
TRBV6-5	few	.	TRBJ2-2	TGTGCCAGCAGTTACTCTATGGTGGAAGCCGGGGAGCTGTTTTTT	CASSYSMVEAGELFF
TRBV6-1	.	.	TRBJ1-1	TGTGCCAGCAGGGCGGTTGACTTCAGGGACACTGAAGCTTTCTTT	CASRAVDFRDTEAFF
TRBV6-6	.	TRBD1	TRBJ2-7	TGTGCCAGCAGAACGACAGGGACCCACTACGAGCAGTACTTC	CASRTTGTHYEQYF
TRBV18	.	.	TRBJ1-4	TGTGCCAGCTCACCACCGAGCGTTAATGAAAAACTGTTTTTT	CASSPPSVNEKLFF
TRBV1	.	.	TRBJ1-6	TGCACCAGCAGCCAAGATAGGGGGACAGGGGGTAACGATTCACCCCTCCACTTT	CTSSQDRGTGGNDSPLHF
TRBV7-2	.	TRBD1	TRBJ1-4	TGTGCCAGCAGCTTAGATCGGACAGGGTATGAAAAACTGTTTTTT	CASSLDRTGYEKLFF
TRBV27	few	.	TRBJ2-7	TGTGCCAGCAGGGAAGAACTAGGGAACGAGCAGTACTTC	CASREELGNEQYF
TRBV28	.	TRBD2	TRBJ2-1	TGTGCCAGCAGTGATACTAGCGGCGGATCCTACAATGAGCAGTTCTTC	CASSDTSGGSYNEQFF
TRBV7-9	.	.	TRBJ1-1	TGTGCCAGCAGCTTATTTAGGACGGTTGAAGCTTTCTTT	CASSLFRTVEAFF
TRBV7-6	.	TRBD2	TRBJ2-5	TGTGCCAGCAGCTTAGCTAGCGGGAGTTTAGGGGCCCAGTACTTC	CASSLASGSLGAQYF
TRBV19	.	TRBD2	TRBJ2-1	TGTGCCAGTAACCCGGGACTAGCGGGAGCCAATGAGCAGTTCTTC	CASNPGLAGANEQFF
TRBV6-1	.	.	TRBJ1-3	TGTGCCACCCTCTCAAAGTCTGGAAACACCATATATTTT	CATLSKSGNTIYF
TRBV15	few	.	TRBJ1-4	TGTGCCACCAGCAGAGAAGGTGGAGAAAAACTGTTTTTT	CATSREGGEKLFF
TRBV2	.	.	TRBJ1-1	TGTGCCAGCCGGACAGAGATGAACACTGAAGCTTTCTTT	CASRTEMNTEAFF
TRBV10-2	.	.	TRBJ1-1	TGCGCCAGCAGTGAGGGGGGTAACACTGAAGCTTTCTTT	CASSEGGNTEAFF
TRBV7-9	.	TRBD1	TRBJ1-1	TGTGCCAGCAGCTCCCGGACAGGACCGCCACGTCAGGCTTTCTTT	CASSSRTGPPRQAFF
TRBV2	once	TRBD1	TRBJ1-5	TGTGCCAGCAGTGAAGGACAGGGCGAGCAGCCCCAGCATTTT	CASSEGQGEQPQHF
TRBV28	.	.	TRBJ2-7	TGTGCCAGCAGTTTGTTAGCCCACGAGCAGTACTTC	CASSLLAHEQYF
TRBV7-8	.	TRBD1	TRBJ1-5	TGTGCCAGCAGCCCCGGGACAGTTCGTGGTCAGCCCCAGCATTTT	CASSPGTVRGQPQHF
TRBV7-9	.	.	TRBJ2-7	TGTGCCAGCAGCTACACCTACGAGCAGTACTTC	CASSYTYEQYF
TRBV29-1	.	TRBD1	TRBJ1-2	TGCAGCGCCTGGGACAGGACAAACTATGGCTACACCTTC	CSAWDRTNYGYTF
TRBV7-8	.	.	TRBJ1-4	TGTGCCAGCAGCTTAGCCAGGTTTACTGGAAAACTGTTTTTT	CASSLARFTGKLFF
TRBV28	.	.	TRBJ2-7	TGTGCCAGCAGTTCACTTGACACTTACGAGCAGTACTTC	CASSSLDTYEQYF
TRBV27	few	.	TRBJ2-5	TGTGCCAGCAGTTTTAAGCGGGCCCCCTCCATGGGGGAGACCCAGTACTTC	CASSFKRAPSMGETQYF
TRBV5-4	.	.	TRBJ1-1	TGTGCCAGCAGCGGGGCCCAGGGGACTGAAGCTTTCTTT	CASSGAQGTEAFF
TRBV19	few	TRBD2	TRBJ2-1	TGTGCCAGTAAGGGTGCGGGAGGGTTCCATGAGCAGTTCTTC	CASKGAGGFHEQFF
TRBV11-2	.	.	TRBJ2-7	TGTGCCAGCAGCCCTTTAGCGACCTTTTTTGGAGGCTACGAGCAGTACTTC	CASSPLATFFGGYEQYF
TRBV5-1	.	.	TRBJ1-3	TGCGCCAGCAGCTTGGACGTAGGAAACACCATATATTTT	CASSLDVGNTIYF
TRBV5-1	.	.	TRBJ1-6	TGCGCCAGCAGCTTGGGGGATAATTCACCCCTCCACTTT	CASSLGDNSPLHF
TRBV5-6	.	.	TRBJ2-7	TGTGCCAGCAGCTTAGTCTCTACCGACGAGCAGTACTTC	CASSLVSTDEQYF